The clone carrying this T cell receptor beta chain was counted a single time. Stated time point: pretreatment peripheral blood. Between 1 and 8 samples, pretreatment and on-treatment, were given by each patient. The germline gives CDR1 KGHSH, CDR2 LQKENI. The V gene lost 3 bases and the J gene lost 1 base, with 6 bases spanning the gap. This CDR3 is built from 13 residues. The data are from a study of PD-L1 blockade in urothelial cancer. Study-level information: Blood analysis occurred 3 weeks (second dose) and 6 weeks after treatment start. Per blood sample, T cells had a median of roughly 150,000.

The data were produced by immunoSEQ multiplex PCR, yet TCRdb's version contains in-frame clones alone and is incomplete. The top ten hold 2% to 2.5% of the sample, which has 70,000 to 100,000 clones, roughly 89% seen once. The V and J genes are TRBV18 and TRBJ1-1, with a weak D call TRBD1 (5 bases). The clonotype was recovered from a man between 60 and 70 years old with urothelial cancer. The sequenced sample was PBMCs, obtained around atezolizumab (anti-PD-L1) treatment. This CDR3 reads CASSPGQNTEAFF. Written as DNA, the CDR3 is TGTGCCAGCTCACCCGGACAGAACACTGAAGCTTTCTTT.